This T cell receptor (beta chain) is from a study of T cells after yellow fever vaccination. Study-wide points: Among primary-vaccination clones, most reappeared after the booster, at 95% to 96% for CD4 and more than 85% for CD8.

This clonotype was observed at least ten times. Its cognate antigen is unknown. Unmatched junction bases numbered 6, after V lost 2 bases and J lost 5 bases. The germline V gene encodes CDR1 MNHEY and CDR2 SVGAGI. This CDR3 contains 15 residues. Each CDR3 protein is one row after TCRdb ran MiXCR on the 5' RACE reads. This sample has about 50,000 distinct CDR3 sequences; about 7.4% occur once, and the top ten carry over 25%. This TCR was sampled from a young man who received the YFV17D yellow fever vaccine. The chain is built from TRBV6-5 and TRBJ1-1; the match to TRBD1 covers 9 bases. This material consisted of CD8+ T cells sorted from PBMCs, taken less than 16 days after the first yellow fever vaccination. The CDR3 DNA is TGTGCCAGCAGTTACGGGACAGGGCCGGGTACTGAAGCTTTCTTT. Translating it yields CASSYGTGPGTEAFF.